These T cell receptor delta chains were read from a single sample in a study of gamma-delta T cells after stem cell transplantation. TCRdb reanalysed the RT-PCR reads with CATT. The data hold over 3,000 delta-chain clones, with 21% observed a single time. Sequencing was carried out using gamma-delta T cells. The receptors originated from a human donor. It is not recorded whose cells these are; they may come from a transplant donor. The CDR3 runs from the conserved cysteine through the conserved F or W. The order of the fields is J gene, D gene, clone size, V gene, CDR3 DNA, CDR3 protein. A D gene is named only where the DNA matches it firmly. Clone size is given for some rows only: seen once, a few or many times, or a class if the clone is expanded.

>TRDJ1|-|medium-sized|TRDV2
TGTGCCTGTGACCCCTGGGGCCACTCCGATAAACTCATCTTT
CACDPWGHSDKLIF
>TRDJ1|TRDD3|medium-sized|TRDV2
TGTGCCTGTGACACCCTACTAACTGGGGGATACGGCACCGATAAACTCATCTTT
CACDTLLTGGYGTDKLIF
>TRDJ1|TRDD2|few|TRDV1
TGTGCTCTTGGGGAACTAGTGATTCCTACGGGGGGTGGGGAAGTTGAGTCCGATAAACTCATCTTT
CALGELVIPTGGGEVESDKLIF
>TRDJ1|TRDD3|medium-sized|TRDV2
TGTGCCTGTGACTACGTACTGGGGGATACGTCCGATAAACTCATCTTT
CACDYVLGDTSDKLIF
>TRDJ3|TRDD3|few|TRDV2
TGTGCCTGTGACACTACTGGGGGATCCTGGGACACCCGACAGATGTTTTTC
CACDTTGGSWDTRQMFF
>TRDJ1|TRDD3|few|TRAV29/DV5
TGTGCAGCAAGCGCGCGTCGAACCCTTCTGGGCTGGGGGCAGTACACCGATAAACTCATCTTT
CAASARRTLLGWGQYTDKLIF
>TRDJ1|TRDD3|-|TRDV1
TGTGCTCTTGCGCCGTGTACTGGGGATAGCCGAAACACCGATAAACTCATCTTT
CALAPCTGDSRNTDKLIF
>TRDJ1|TRDD3|many|TRDV2
TGTGCCTGTGACACCGTGGGTCTGGGGGATAGTGGCACCGATAAACTCATCTTT
CACDTVGLGDSGTDKLIF
>TRDJ1|TRDD3|hyperexpanded|TRDV1
TGTGCTCTTGGGGACTTTCCTACGAACATACCTATACTGGGGGAGATCAGGTACACCGATAAACTCATCTTT
CALGDFPTNIPILGEIRYTDKLIF
>TRDJ1|TRDD3|-|TRDV2
TGTGCCTGTGACACCGGGAAGGTCCTACGGCTGGGGGATGACTACACCGATAAACTCATCTTT
CACDTGKVLRLGDDYTDKLIF
>TRDJ1|TRDD3|-|TRAV29/DV5
TGTGCAGCAAGCGCGCGGCCTACCTCTCGGTGGGGGATACGCGGGAACGATAAACTCATCTTT
CAASARPTSRWGIRGNDKLIF
>TRDJ1|-|few|TRDV2
TGTGCCTGTGACACTCTGGCTGGCACCCCAGGTCCCAAGACCGATAAACTCATCTTT
CACDTLAGTPGPKTDKLIF
>TRDJ1|TRDD3|medium-sized|TRDV2
TGTGCCTGTGACACACTGGGGGGTGATAAACTCATCTTT
CACDTLGGDKLIF
>TRDJ1|TRDD3|medium-sized|TRDV2
TGTGCCTGTGACACCGTTCTACCTAACCTTACTGGGGATGTTGGCGATAAACTCATCTTT
CACDTVLPNLTGDVGDKLIF
>TRDJ1|TRDD3|few|TRDV2
TGTGCCTGTGACACGCTGGGGGATATTCCCCACCATGGCACCGATAAACTCATCTTT
CACDTLGDIPHHGTDKLIF
>TRDJ3|TRDD3|medium-sized|TRDV2
TGTGCCTGTGACACCGGGGGATTTGCCTCCTGGGACACCCGACAGATGTTTTTC
CACDTGGFASWDTRQMFF
>TRDJ1|TRDD3|many|TRDV2
TGTGCCTGTGACTCCATCGAGGGGCTACGAACTGGGGCCCCAGGCAGGCTCATCTTT
CACDSIEGLRTGAPGRLIF
>TRDJ3|-|medium-sized|TRDV2
TGTGCCTGTGACACCCGGACGATACTGGACAGCTCCTGGGACACCCGACAGATGTTTTTC
CACDTRTILDSSWDTRQMFF
>TRDJ1|TRDD3|-|TRDV1
TGTGCTCTTGCGCCAATACTGGGGGCCACTAGGCTCACCGATAAACTCATCTTT
CALAPILGATRLTDKLIF
>TRDJ1|TRDD2|-|TRDV1
TGTGCTCTTGGGAGGGGGGCCTTCCTACGGACTGGGGACACCGATAAACTCATCTTT
CALGRGAFLRTGDTDKLIF
>TRDJ1|TRDD3|large|TRDV2
TGTGCCTGTGACCCCTTACTGGGGGATATCCCCAAGAACACCGATAAACTCATCTTT
CACDPLLGDIPKNTDKLIF
>TRDJ1|-|medium-sized|TRAV29/DV5
TGTGCAGCAAGCGCGGTCCCACCGAGCGGGGCCGATAAACTCATCTTT
CAASAVPPSGADKLIF
>TRDJ1|TRDD3|large|TRDV2
TGTGCCTGTGACACACTGGGGGATGCTTCTTACACCGATAAACTCATCTTT
CACDTLGDASYTDKLIF
>TRDJ3|-|medium-sized|TRDV2
TGTGCCTGTGACACCGCTGGGAACGGGGACACCCGACAGATGTTTTTC
CACDTAGNGDTRQMFF
>TRDJ1|TRDD3|few|TRDV1
TGTGCTCTTGGATGGCTGGGGGATAGTGACACCGATAAACTCATCTTT
CALGWLGDSDTDKLIF
>TRDJ1|-|-|TRDV2
TGTGCCTGTGACACCGTGGGGGCAAGCCCCCGCGGGGATAAACTCATCTTT
CACDTVGASPRGDKLIF
>TRDJ1|TRDD3|medium-sized|TRDV2
TGTGCCTGTGACACCCTTCCAATACTGGGGGGCTTCCCGTACACCGATAAACTCATCTTT
CACDTLPILGGFPYTDKLIF
>TRDJ1|TRDD3|many|TRDV1
TGTGCTCTTGGGGAGACAGTACTGGGGGATGCCCATGTGACCGATAAACTCATCTTT
CALGETVLGDAHVTDKLIF
>TRDJ1|TRDD3|many|TRDV2
TGTGCCTGTGACACCGCGGGGATACCCGAGGATAAACTCATCTTT
CACDTAGIPEDKLIF
>TRDJ1|-|medium-sized|TRDV2
TGTGCCTGTGACACCGTGGGGGCCCAGTACACCGATAAACTCATCTTT
CACDTVGAQYTDKLIF
>TRDJ3|TRDD3|medium-sized|TRDV2
TGTGCCTGTGACACCATAGTACTGGGGGATACGTTGAAGAGCTCCTGGGACACCCGACAGATGTTTTTC
CACDTIVLGDTLKSSWDTRQMFF
>TRDJ3|TRDD3|medium-sized|TRDV2
TGTGCCTGTGACGCCCTGCCTGAACCTATGCGACTGGGGGATACATCAAGGTCCTGGGACACCCGACAGATGTTTTTC
CACDALPEPMRLGDTSRSWDTRQMFF
>TRDJ1|TRDD3|medium-sized|TRDV2
TGTGCCTGTGACACCGAATGGGGATACGGGGGTAGGAACGATAAACTCATCTTT
CACDTEWGYGGRNDKLIF